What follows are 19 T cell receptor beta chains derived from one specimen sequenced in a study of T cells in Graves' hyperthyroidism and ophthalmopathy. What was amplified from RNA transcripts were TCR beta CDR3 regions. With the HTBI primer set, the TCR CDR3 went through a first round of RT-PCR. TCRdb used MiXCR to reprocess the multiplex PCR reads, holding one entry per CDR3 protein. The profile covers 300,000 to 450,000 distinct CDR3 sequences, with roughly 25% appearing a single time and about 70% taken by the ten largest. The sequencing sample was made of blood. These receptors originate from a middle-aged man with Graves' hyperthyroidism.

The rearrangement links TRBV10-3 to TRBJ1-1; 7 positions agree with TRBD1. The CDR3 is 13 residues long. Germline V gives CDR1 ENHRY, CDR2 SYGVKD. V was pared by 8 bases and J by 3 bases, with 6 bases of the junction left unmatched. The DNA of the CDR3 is TGTGCCATCTCAACAACAGGGGACACTGAAGCTTTCTTT. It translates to CAISTTGDTEAFF.

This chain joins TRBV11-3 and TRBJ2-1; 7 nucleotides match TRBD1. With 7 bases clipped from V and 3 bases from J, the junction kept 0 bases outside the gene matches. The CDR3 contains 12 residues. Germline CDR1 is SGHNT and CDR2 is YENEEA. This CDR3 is CASTGGYNEQFF. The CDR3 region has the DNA TGTGCCAGCACAGGGGGCTACAATGAGCAGTTCTTC.

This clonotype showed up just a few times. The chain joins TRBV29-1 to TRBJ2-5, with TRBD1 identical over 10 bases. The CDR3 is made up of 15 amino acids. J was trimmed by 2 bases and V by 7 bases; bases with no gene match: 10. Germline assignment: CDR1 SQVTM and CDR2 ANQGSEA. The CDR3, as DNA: TGCAGCGCCTTGGGCGGGACAGGGGAACAAGAGACCCAGTACTTC. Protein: CSALGGTGEQETQYF.

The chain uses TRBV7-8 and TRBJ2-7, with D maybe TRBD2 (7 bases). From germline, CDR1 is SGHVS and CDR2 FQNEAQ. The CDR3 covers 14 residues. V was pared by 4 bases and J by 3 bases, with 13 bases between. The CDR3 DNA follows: TGTGCCAGCAGCTCGGCGGGGGCTAGCTACGAGCAGTACTTC. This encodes CASSSAGASYEQYF. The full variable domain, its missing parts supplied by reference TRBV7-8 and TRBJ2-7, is GAGVSQSPRYKVAKRGQDVALRCDPISGHVSLFWYQQALGQGPEFLTYFQNEAQLDKSGLPSDRFFAERPEGSVSTLKIQRTQQEDSAVYLCASSSAGASYEQYFGPGTRLTVT.

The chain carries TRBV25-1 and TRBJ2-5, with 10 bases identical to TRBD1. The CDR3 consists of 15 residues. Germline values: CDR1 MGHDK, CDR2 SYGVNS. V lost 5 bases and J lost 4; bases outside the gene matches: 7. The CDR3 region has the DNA TGTGCCAGCAGTCGGGGACAGGGGTGGATAGAGACCCAGTACTTC. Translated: CASSRGQGWIETQYF.

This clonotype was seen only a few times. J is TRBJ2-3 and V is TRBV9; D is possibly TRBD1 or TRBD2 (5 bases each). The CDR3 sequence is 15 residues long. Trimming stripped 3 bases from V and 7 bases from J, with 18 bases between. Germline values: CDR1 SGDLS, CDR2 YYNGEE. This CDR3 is CASSARGTEEYTQYF. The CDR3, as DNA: TGTGCCAGCAGCGCCCGTGGGACGGAGGAGTATACGCAGTATTTT.

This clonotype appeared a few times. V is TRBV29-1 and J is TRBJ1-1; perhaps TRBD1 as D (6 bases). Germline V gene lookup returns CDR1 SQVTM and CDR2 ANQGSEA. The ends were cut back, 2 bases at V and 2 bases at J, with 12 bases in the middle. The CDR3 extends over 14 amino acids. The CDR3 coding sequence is TGCAGCGTTGAACCACAGGGACTAAACACTGAAGCTTTCTTT. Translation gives CSVEPQGLNTEAFF.

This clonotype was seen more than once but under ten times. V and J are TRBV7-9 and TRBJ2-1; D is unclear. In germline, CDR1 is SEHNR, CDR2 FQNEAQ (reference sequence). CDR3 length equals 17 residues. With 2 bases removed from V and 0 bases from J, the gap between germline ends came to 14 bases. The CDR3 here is CASSLTLLRSSYNEQFF. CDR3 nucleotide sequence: TGTGCCAGCAGCTTAACCCTACTGAGGAGCTCCTACAATGAGCAGTTCTTC.

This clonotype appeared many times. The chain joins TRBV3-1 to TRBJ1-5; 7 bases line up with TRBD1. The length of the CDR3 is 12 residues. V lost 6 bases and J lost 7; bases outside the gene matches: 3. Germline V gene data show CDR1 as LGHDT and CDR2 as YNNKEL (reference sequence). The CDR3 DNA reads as TGTGCCAGCAGACAGGGGTCGCAGCCCCAGCATTTT. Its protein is CASRQGSQPQHF.

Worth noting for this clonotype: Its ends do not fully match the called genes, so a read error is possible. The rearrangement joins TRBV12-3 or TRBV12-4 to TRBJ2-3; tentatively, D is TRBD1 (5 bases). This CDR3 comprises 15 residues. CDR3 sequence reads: CASSQDPGKGDTQYF. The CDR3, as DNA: TGCGCCAGCAGCCAAGATCCAGGGAAGGGTGATACGCAGTATTTT.

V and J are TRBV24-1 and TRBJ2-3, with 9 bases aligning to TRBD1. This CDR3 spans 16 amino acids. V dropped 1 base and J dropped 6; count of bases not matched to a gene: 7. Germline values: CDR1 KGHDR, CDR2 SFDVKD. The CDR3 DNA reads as TGTGCCACCAGTGATTTTGGGACAGGGCCGACCGATACGCAGTATTTT. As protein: CATSDFGTGPTDTQYF.

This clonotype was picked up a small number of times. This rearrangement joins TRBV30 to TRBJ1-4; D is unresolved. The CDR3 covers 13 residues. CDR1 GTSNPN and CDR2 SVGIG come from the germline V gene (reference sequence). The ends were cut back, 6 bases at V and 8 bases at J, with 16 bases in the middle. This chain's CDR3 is CACRRSMGEKLFF. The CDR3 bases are TGTGCCTGTAGGCGGTCGATGGGGGAAAAACTGTTTTTT.

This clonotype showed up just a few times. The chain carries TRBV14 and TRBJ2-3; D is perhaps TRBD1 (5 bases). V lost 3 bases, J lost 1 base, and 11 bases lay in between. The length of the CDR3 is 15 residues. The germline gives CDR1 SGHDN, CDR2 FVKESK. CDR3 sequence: CASSHGAFGTDTQYF. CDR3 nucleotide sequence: TGTGCCAGCAGCCATGGGGCGTTCGGCACAGATACGCAGTATTTT.

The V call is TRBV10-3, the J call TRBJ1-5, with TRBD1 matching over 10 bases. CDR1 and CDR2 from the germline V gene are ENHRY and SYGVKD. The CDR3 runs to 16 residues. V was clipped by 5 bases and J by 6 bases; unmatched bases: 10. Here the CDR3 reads CAISKDSDRGVQPQHF. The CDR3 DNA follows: TGTGCCATCAGTAAAGACTCGGACAGGGGGGTTCAGCCCCAGCATTTT.

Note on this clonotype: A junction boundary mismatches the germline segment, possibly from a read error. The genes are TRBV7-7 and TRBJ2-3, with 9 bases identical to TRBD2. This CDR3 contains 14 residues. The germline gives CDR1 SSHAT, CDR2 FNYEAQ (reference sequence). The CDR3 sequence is CASSLGTSSDTQYF. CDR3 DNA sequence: TGTGCTAGCAGCTTGGGGACTAGCTCAGATACGCAGTATTTT.

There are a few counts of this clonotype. This chain's CDR3 is CASSATGYGEQFF. The DNA of the CDR3 is TGTGCCAGCTCAGCTACAGGGTATGGTGAGCAGTTCTTC. V and J are TRBV18 and TRBJ2-1; the D gene is possibly TRBD1 (6 bases). Germline V gene sequence: CDR1 KGHSH, CDR2 LQKENI. V was cut by 5 bases and J by 9 bases, with 14 bases left in between. The CDR3 is made up of 13 amino acids.

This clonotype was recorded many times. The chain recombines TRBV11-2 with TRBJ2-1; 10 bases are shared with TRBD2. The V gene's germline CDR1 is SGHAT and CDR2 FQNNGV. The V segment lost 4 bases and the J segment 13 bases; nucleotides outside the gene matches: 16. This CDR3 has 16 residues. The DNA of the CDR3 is TGTGCCAGCAGCTCGAGAGCGGGAGGGTTTGATCGGTCCCAGTTCTTC. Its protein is CASSSRAGGFDRSQFF.

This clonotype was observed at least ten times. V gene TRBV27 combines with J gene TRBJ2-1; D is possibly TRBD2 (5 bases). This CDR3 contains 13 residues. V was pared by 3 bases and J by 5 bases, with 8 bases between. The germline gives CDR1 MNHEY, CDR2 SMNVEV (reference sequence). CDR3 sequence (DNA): TGTGCCAGCAGTTTGAGTAGCGACAATGAGCAGTTCTTC. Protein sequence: CASSLSSDNEQFF.

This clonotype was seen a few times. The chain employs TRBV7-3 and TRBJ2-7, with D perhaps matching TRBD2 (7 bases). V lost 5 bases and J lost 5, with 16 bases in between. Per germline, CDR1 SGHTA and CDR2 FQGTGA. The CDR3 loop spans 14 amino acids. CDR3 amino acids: CASSLEGGTHEQYF. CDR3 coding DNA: TGTGCCAGCAGCCTCGAGGGGGGGACGCACGAGCAGTACTTC.